This TCR beta chain is from a study of identical twins. Overall study results and limits: Sequences that were out-of-frame, alpha and twin-shared displayed an excess of low generation probability.

This clonotype was seen repeatedly, ten times or more. As yet, its antigen is unknown. TCRdb itself ran the 5' RACE reads through MiXCR, one entry per CDR3 protein. The repertoire consists of more than 600,000 distinct CDR3 sequences, with around a sixth occurring once and the leading ten covering around 13%. The sample was also linked to a second study, of T cells expressing NK-cell markers.

This receptor was identified in a woman aged 18-30 years in good health. Sequencing was done on a sample of PBMCs.

The CDR3 sequence: CSVEGTEAFF. The CDR3 nucleotides read TGCAGCGTAGAGGGCACTGAAGCTTTCTTT. This chain links TRBV29-1 with TRBJ1-1; D unclear. The CDR3 length is 10 residues. The germline CDR1 and CDR2 sequences are SQVTM and ANQGSEA. Trimming took off 6 bases at V and 4 bases at J, with 6 bases between the two ends.